The 9 T cell receptor beta chains below were found in one sample sequenced in a study of breast tumors, draining lymph nodes, adjacent tissues. TCRdb fed the multiplex PCR reads into MiXCR, producing one record per CDR3 protein. The sample carries approximately 63,000 distinct CDR3 sequences, less than 60% recorded once. Sequencing was performed on breast tumor tissue. The receptor set was obtained from a female donor with breast cancer. Some clones in this sample may be carry-over from other donors' samples.

V usage is TRBV12-3 or TRBV12-4 and J usage is TRBJ2-2; the D gene could be TRBD1 or TRBD2 (5 bases each). The CDR3 spans 15 residues. Trimming left V 11 bases short and J 6 bases short, with 22 bases between. The CDR3, as DNA: TGTGCCGCTAAGGCTGGGACCGGGCGGGCCGGGGAGCTGTTTTTT. Translation gives CAAKAGTGRAGELFF.

The sample holds one count of this clonotype. This chain links TRBV5-4 with TRBJ2-3; D call uncertain. The V end was cut by 0 bases, the J end by 2 bases, with 10 bases between. There are 15 residues in the CDR3. Germline V gives CDR1 SGHNT, CDR2 YYREEE (reference sequence). The CDR3 sequence is CASSLAGQITDTQYF. The CDR3 DNA is TGTGCCAGCAGCTTGGCCGGGCAGATCACAGATACGCAGTATTTT.

As for this clonotype: A read error may be the cause here, since a much bigger clone is one base away. CDR3 coding DNA: TGCAGTGCGCAGAGCCGGCGGGACGGTGAAAAACTGTTTTTT. Residues: CSAQSRRDGEKLFF. This sequence joins TRBV20-1 and TRBJ1-4, with a possible D match to TRBD1 (5 bases). V was trimmed by 6 bases and J by 7 bases, leaving 18 bases between them. Germline V gives CDR1 DFQATT, CDR2 SNEGSKA (reference sequence). The CDR3 is 14 residues long.

The rearrangement links TRBV29-1 to TRBJ1-5, with 7 bases matching TRBD1. Germline V gives CDR1 SQVTM, CDR2 ANQGSEA. The CDR3 extends over 14 amino acids. The ends lost 8 bases at V and 2 bases at J; junction bases unmatched: 9. The CDR3 is CSFSTGVRNQPQHF. The CDR3 nucleotides are TGCAGCTTCTCTACAGGGGTTCGCAATCAGCCCCAGCATTTT.

The V gene is TRBV2, the J gene TRBJ2-3; perhaps TRBD2 as D (5 bases). Germline-derived CDR1 and CDR2 are SNHLY and FYNNEI. V lost 4 bases and J 11 bases, leaving 10 bases between the germline ends. The CDR3 extends over 11 amino acids. The CDR3 region is CASSAGDEQYF. The CDR3 DNA is TGTGCCAGCAGTGCCGGGGATGAGCAGTATTTT.

The rearrangement links TRBV12-3 or TRBV12-4 to TRBJ1-3, with TRBD1 identical over 7 bases. There are 16 residues in the CDR3. The J segment lost 0 bases and the V segment lost 2 bases, leaving 4 bases of the junction unmatched. The CDR3 region is CASSLSGTVSGNTIYF. The CDR3 DNA sequence: TGTGCCAGCAGTTTATCTGGGACAGTCTCTGGAAACACCATATATTTT.

The V gene is TRBV20-1, the J gene TRBJ2-2; 9 bases align to TRBD2. This CDR3 region has 15 residues. Germline trimming cut 1 base from V and 7 bases from J; bases unmatched to any gene: 7. The germline gives CDR1 DFQATT, CDR2 SNEGSKA (reference sequence). The CDR3 DNA reads TGCAGTGCTAGAGTTGGCGGGAGGGCCAGCGGGGAGCTGTTTTTT. Translated: CSARVGGRASGELFF.

As for this clonotype: At one of its ends the junction is not consistent with the germline gene, which may arise from a read error. The chain links TRBV5-1 to TRBJ1-2, with TRBD1 identical over 12 bases. Germline CDR1 reads SGHRS; CDR2 reads YFSETQ. CDR3 length: 14 residues. The CDR3 loop reads CACSLGQGAQGYTF. As DNA, the CDR3 is TGCGCCTGCAGCTTGGGACAGGGGGCGCAAGGTTACACCTTC.

This clonotype showed up many times. The V and J genes are TRBV5-5 and TRBJ2-7; no reliable D call. Germline V gene sequence: CDR1 SGHKS, CDR2 YYEKEE (reference sequence). With 1 base removed from V and 5 bases from J, the gap between germline ends came to 10 bases. The CDR3 runs 13 residues. The chain's CDR3 is CASSLTPRDEQYF. The CDR3 nucleotides are TGTGCCAGCAGCTTGACTCCCCGGGACGAGCAGTACTTC.